A selection of T cell receptor beta chains follows, all from one sample in a study of cytomegalovirus exposure and HLA in healthy donors. The data were produced by immunoSEQ multiplex PCR, yet TCRdb's version contains in-frame clones alone and is incomplete. The sample records 120,000 or so clones, approximately 91% being singletons. Sequencing input: PBMCs. These receptors originate from a woman in her late teens or twenties in good health and CMV-seronegative. CDR3s include the opening cysteine and the closing phenylalanine or tryptophan. The D gene is left open where the match is weak. Clone size is given for some rows only: seen once, a few or many times, or a class if the clone is expanded.

TRBJ2-7,-,TRBV2,-,CASSEEAGSLGEQYF,TGTGCCAGCAGTGAAGAGGCGGGGTCACTAGGGGAGCAGTACTTC
TRBJ1-2,-,TRBV30,-,CAFTTEESYGYTF,TGTGCCTTTACTACGGAGGAGAGTTATGGCTACACCTTC
TRBJ2-2,TRBD2,TRBV7-9,-,CASSPRLAGGKNTGELFF,TGTGCCAGCAGCCCTAGACTAGCGGGAGGGAAGAACACCGGGGAGCTGTTTTTT
TRBJ2-7,TRBD2,TRBV9,few,CASSVESGATDEQYF,TGTGCCAGCAGCGTAGAAAGCGGGGCGACGGACGAGCAGTACTTC
TRBJ2-7,TRBD2,TRBV4-1,once,CASSHGLAGVYEQYF,TGCGCCAGCAGCCATGGACTAGCGGGGGTCTACGAGCAGTACTTC
TRBJ1-4,-,TRBV25-1,-,CASSERRFYLEEKLFF,TGTGCCAGCAGTGAGCGCCGGTTCTACCTTGAGGAAAAACTGTTTTTT
TRBJ2-3,TRBD1,TRBV4-1,-,CASSQGQGDGTDTQYF,TGCGCCAGCAGCCAAGGACAGGGGGACGGCACAGATACGCAGTATTTT
TRBJ2-2,-,TRBV21-1,once,CASSKVPSGGAGELFF,TGTGCCAGCAGCAAAGTTCCTAGCGGTGGAGCCGGGGAGCTGTTTTTT
TRBJ1-1,-,TRBV5-1,-,CASSFRRGSTEAFF,TGCGCCAGCAGCTTCCGGCGGGGCTCCACTGAAGCTTTCTTT
TRBJ2-5,TRBD2,TRBV6-5,-,CASSSGLAGGVTEQYF,TGTGCCAGCAGTTCCGGACTAGCGGGAGGGGTCACGGAGCAGTACTTC
TRBJ2-1,-,TRBV11-3,-,CASSLVSQQFF,TGTGCCAGCAGCTTAGTTAGCCAGCAGTTCTTC
TRBJ2-5,TRBD1,TRBV14,-,CASSPAGGETQYF,TGTGCCAGCAGCCCAGCAGGGGGAGAGACCCAGTACTTC
TRBJ1-3,-,TRBV2,-,CASNGQGGNTIYF,TGTGCCAGCAATGGACAAGGTGGAAACACCATATATTTT
TRBJ2-3,TRBD2,TRBV18,-,CASSPWGLAGASSTDTQYF,TGTGCCAGCTCACCATGGGGACTAGCGGGAGCCTCTAGCACAGATACGCAGTATTTT
TRBJ2-1,-,TRBV9,-,CASRSPQGNEQFF,TGTGCCAGCAGGTCTCCACAGGGAAATGAGCAGTTCTTC
TRBJ2-7,TRBD1,TRBV19,-,CASSTGTGIDEQYF,TGTGCCAGTAGTACCGGGACAGGGATCGACGAGCAGTACTTC
TRBJ1-5,-,TRBV2,-,CASKYRVVGQPQHF,TGTGCCAGCAAGTACAGGGTTGTGGGTCAGCCCCAGCATTTT
TRBJ1-2,-,TRBV19,once,CASSIRNGGLNYGYTF,TGTGCCAGTAGTATCAGGAATGGAGGGCTTAACTATGGCTACACCTTC
TRBJ2-1,TRBD1,TRBV10-3,-,CASRGGQGNNEQFF,TGTGCCAGCCGGGGGGGACAGGGGAACAATGAGCAGTTCTTC
TRBJ2-7,TRBD2,TRBV9,-,CASSVGGRGSYEQYF,TGTGCCAGCAGCGTAGGGGGGAGGGGATCCTACGAGCAGTACTTC
TRBJ2-1,-,TRBV20-1,-,CSATSDEQFF,TGCAGTGCTACTTCCGATGAGCAGTTCTTC
TRBJ1-2,-,TRBV5-4,-,CAFSRQGSYGYTF,TGTGCCTTTTCGAGGCAGGGGAGCTATGGCTACACCTTC
TRBJ1-1,-,TRBV11-3,-,CASSSDFGTEAFF,TGTGCCAGCAGCTCCGACTTTGGCACTGAAGCTTTCTTT
TRBJ2-1,-,TRBV11-2,-,CASSLAYNEQFF,TGTGCCAGCAGCCTCGCCTACAATGAGCAGTTCTTC
TRBJ2-7,-,TRBV2,-,CASKASGTYEQYF,TGTGCCAGCAAGGCAAGCGGAACCTACGAGCAGTACTTC
TRBJ1-1,TRBD1,TRBV5-6,-,CASSVGQGNTEAFF,TGTGCCAGCAGCGTAGGACAGGGGAACACTGAAGCTTTCTTT
TRBJ2-7,TRBD1,TRBV10-1,-,CASSESILRRIWTGVYEQYF,TGCGCCAGCAGTGAGTCGATTCTTCGTAGGATCTGGACAGGGGTCTACGAGCAGTACTTC
TRBJ1-2,-,TRBV4-1,-,CASSQAAGQNYGYTF,TGCGCCAGCAGCCAAGCTGCCGGACAGAACTATGGCTACACCTTC